Each of the 3 T cell receptor beta chains below was sequenced from the same sample in a study of T cells after yellow fever vaccination. TCRdb reanalysed the 5' RACE reads using MiXCR and keeps one entry per CDR3 protein. The data show around 260,000 distinct CDR3 sequences, with roughly 4.8% seen just once and roughly 3.4% held by the top ten. The source material was CD4+ T cells sorted from PBMCs, sampled on the day of the yellow fever booster vaccination. These receptor sequences come from a man aged 18-30 years who received the YFV17D yellow fever vaccine.

There are a few counts of this clonotype. V usage is TRBV7-2 and J usage is TRBJ2-2; 8 bases fit TRBD1. The J segment lost 5 bases and the V segment lost 5 bases, leaving 4 bases of the junction unmatched. The CDR3 has 14 amino acids. Germline values: CDR1 SGHTA, CDR2 FQGNSA. CDR3 in amino acids: CASSPDRGTGELFF. The CDR3 DNA reads as TGTGCCAGCAGCCCCGACAGGGGTACCGGGGAGCTGTTTTTT.

This clonotype turned up a few times. The V call is TRBV7-2, the J call TRBJ2-1, with 8 bases identical to TRBD2. The V gene end was trimmed by 5 bases and the J gene end by 0 bases; junction bases not matched to a gene: 9. CDR3 length equals 17 residues. Per germline, CDR1 SGHTA and CDR2 FQGNSA. The CDR3, as DNA: TGTGCCAGCAGCCGGGGGAGCGGGGGAGACTCCTACAATGAGCAGTTCTTC. Its translation: CASSRGSGGDSYNEQFF.

Written as DNA, the CDR3 is TGTGCCAGTAGTATAGTGGGGACAGTTGGCGAGACCCAGTACTTC. It codes for CASSIVGTVGETQYF. This rearrangement joins TRBV19 to TRBJ2-5, with TRBD1 matching 7 bases. Germline CDR1 LNHDA, CDR2 SQIVND (reference sequence). This CDR3 contains 15 residues. V lost 1 base, J lost 5 bases, and 7 bases stayed unmatched.